Presented here are 21 T cell receptor beta chains from one specimen sequenced in a study of OX40 agonist ivuxolimab in advanced cancers. Method: immunoSEQ multiplex PCR; TCRdb's copy keeps in-frame clones and lacks some. The sample lists fewer than 80,000 clones, over 80% occurring once. The starting material was CD4+ or CD8+ T cells sorted from blood, obtained in a trial of the OX40 agonist ivuxolimab. All receptors derive from an adult with an advanced solid tumor such as melanoma, head and neck, liver or kidney cancer.

The chain employs TRBV6-5 and TRBJ1-2; TRBD1 might be the D (5 bases). CDR1 MNHEY and CDR2 SVGAGI come from the germline V gene. V lost 5 bases and J 4 bases, leaving 11 bases between the germline ends. This CDR3 spans 13 amino acids. As DNA, the CDR3 is TGTGCCAGCAGTGGACACCCTAGCTATGGCTACACCTTC. Translated: CASSGHPSYGYTF.

This clone occurred a few times. The chain links TRBV28 to TRBJ1-5; TRBD1 matches at 7 bases. Germline lookup yields CDR1 MDHEN and CDR2 SYDVKM. V shed 10 bases, J shed 6 bases, and the junction held 9 bases outside the gene matches. The CDR3 consists of 13 residues. In nucleotides, the CDR3 is TGTGCCAACCAGGGGGGGGCACGTCAGCCCCAGCATTTT. Its translation is CANQGGARQPQHF.

V and J are TRBV5-1 and TRBJ1-2; D gene unclear. V gave up 5 bases and J gave up 7 bases, with 12 bases separating them. The germline gives CDR1 SGHRS, CDR2 YFSETQ. The CDR3 spans 12 residues. The CDR3 region has the DNA TGCGCCAGCAGTCGGGAGAGTAGTGGCTACACCTTC. Its translation is CASSRESSGYTF. The full variable domain, with the rest looked up from reference TRBV5-1 and TRBJ1-2, is KAGVTQTPRYLIKTRGQQVTLSCSPISGHRSVSWYQQTPGQGLQFLFEYFSETQRNKGNFPGRFSGRQFSNSRSEMNVSTLELGDSALYLCASSRESSGYTFGSGTRLTVV.

This rearrangement joins TRBV19 to TRBJ2-1; TRBD2 is a possible D gene (6 bases). V lost 7 bases and J lost 4, with 11 bases in between. Germline V gives CDR1 LNHDA, CDR2 SQIVND (reference sequence). The CDR3 is 13 amino acids. In nucleotides, the CDR3 is TGTGCCAGTACCCTCGGGAGTTACAATGAGCAGTTCTTC. The encoded protein is CASTLGSYNEQFF.

On this clone itself: Other nucleotide sequences in the sample specify the same CDR3. This chain joins TRBV5-1 and TRBJ2-2; perhaps D is TRBD1 or TRBD2 (7 bases each). V was trimmed by 2 bases and J by 7 bases, leaving 15 bases between them. CDR3 size: 15 residues. The germline CDR1 and CDR2 sequences are SGHRS and YFSETQ. The CDR3 DNA reads as TGCGCCAGCAGCTTCAGGCCAGGGGGGGTCGGGGAGCTGTTTTTT. Encoded protein: CASSFRPGGVGELFF.

The chain recombines TRBV11-2 with TRBJ2-3, with 11 bases matching TRBD2. This CDR3 comprises 13 residues. Germline V gives CDR1 SGHAT, CDR2 FQNNGV. The junction had 3 bases not matched to a gene; V was cut back by 8 bases and J by 5 bases. Here the CDR3 reads CASGLAGGDTQYF. The CDR3 nucleotides are TGTGCCAGCGGTCTAGCGGGGGGAGATACGCAGTATTTT.

J is TRBJ1-4 and V is TRBV11-3, with a tentative D call TRBD1 (5 bases). Germline loops: CDR1 SGHNT, CDR2 YENEEA. The V gene lost 5 bases and the J gene lost 4 bases, with 14 bases spanning the gap. The CDR3 is 15 residues long. CDR3 sequence: CASSLPGTGNEKLFF. DNA for the CDR3: TGTGCCAGCAGCCTCCCCGGGACGGGTAATGAAAAACTGTTTTTT. The complete variable domain, with remaining parts taken from reference TRBV11-3 and TRBJ1-4, reads EAGVVQSPRYKIIEKKQPVAFWCNPISGHNTLYWYLQNLGQGPELLIRYENEEAVDDSQLPKDRFSAERLKGVDSTLKIQPAELGDSAVYLCASSLPGTGNEKLFFGSGTQLSVL.

The chain uses TRBV4-3 and TRBJ1-5, with a possible D match to TRBD1 (5 bases). This CDR3 contains 15 residues. The germline V gene encodes CDR1 LGHNA and CDR2 YSLEER. Between the trimmed V and J ends, which lost 4 bases and 0 bases, there was a span of 10 bases. As DNA, the CDR3 is TGCGCCAGCAGCCTGGGACGGTATAGCAATCAGCCCCAGCATTTT. It encodes CASSLGRYSNQPQHF.

The chain combines TRBV27 with TRBJ2-3; 7 positions match TRBD2. From germline, CDR1 is MNHEY and CDR2 SMNVEV (reference sequence). The CDR3 is made up of 14 amino acids. The V and J ends lost 9 bases and 1 base, in that order; junction bases with no gene match: 7. The CDR3 sequence is CASQRGERTDTQYF. DNA of the CDR3: TGTGCCAGTCAACGGGGGGAACGCACAGATACGCAGTATTTT.

The chain uses TRBV29-1 and TRBJ2-5, with 7 bases that match TRBD2. CDR3 length equals 14 residues. With V trimmed by 7 bases and J by 7 bases, 15 bases remained unmatched. Germline CDR1 SQVTM, CDR2 ANQGSEA. CDR3 protein: CSGLRDYGGVTQYF. CDR3 nucleotide sequence: TGCAGCGGGCTCCGGGACTATGGAGGGGTGACCCAGTACTTC.

Notes on this clone: Germline is not matched at one junction end, which may reflect a read error. V gene TRBV7-7 combines with J gene TRBJ2-7; D unresolved. CDR3 length: 15 amino acids. CDR1 SSHAT and CDR2 FNYEAQ come from the germline V gene (reference sequence). The CDR3 sequence: CASSFGDVTTYEQYF. CDR3 in DNA: TGTGCTAGCAGCTTTGGAGACGTTACAACCTACGAGCAGTACTTC.

The chain links TRBV6-6 to TRBJ2-7; possible D gene TRBD2, 5 bases. CDR3 size: 12 residues. Between the trimmed V and J ends, which lost 6 bases and 2 bases, there was a span of 8 bases. Germline loops: CDR1 MNHNY, CDR2 SVGAGI (reference sequence). The CDR3 sequence is CASSGETYEQYF. The CDR3, as DNA: TGTGCCAGCAGCGGGGAGACCTACGAGCAGTACTTC.

J is TRBJ1-4 and V is TRBV6-1; 8 positions match TRBD1. J lost 8 bases, V lost 3 bases, and 8 bases had no gene match. From germline, CDR1 is MNHNS and CDR2 SASEGT. The CDR3 totals 15 residues. Written as DNA, the CDR3 is TGTGCCAGCAGTGATCATAACAGGGGGGGGGAAAAACTGTTTTTT. Amino acids: CASSDHNRGGEKLFF.

The genes are TRBV9 and TRBJ2-5; a weak D match, TRBD1 (6 bases). The CDR3 spans 16 residues. The germline V gene has CDR1 SGDLS and CDR2 YYNGEE. Trimming pared 6 bases from V and 2 bases from J, leaving 20 bases between. The CDR3 bases are TGTGCCAGCACCACGGATCTAGTTGGACAGCAAGAGACCCAGTACTTC. It translates to CASTTDLVGQQETQYF. The complete variable domain, with remaining parts taken from reference TRBV9 and TRBJ2-5, reads DSGVTQTPKHLITATGQRVTLRCSPRSGDLSVYWYQQSLDQGLQFLIQYYNGEERAKGNILERFSAQQFPDLHSELNLSSLELGDSALYFCASTTDLVGQQETQYFGPGTRLLVL.

This clone has just a few counts. The V gene is TRBV4-1, the J gene TRBJ1-3; unclear D gene. This CDR3 has 14 amino acids. Germline V gene sequence: CDR1 MGHRA, CDR2 YSYEKL. Trimming removed 1 base at V and 0 bases at J, with 4 bases between. The CDR3 here is CASSQGLSGNTIYF. CDR3 DNA sequence: TGCGCCAGCAGCCAAGGGCTCTCTGGAAACACCATATATTTT.

The chain is built from TRBV7-2 and TRBJ2-5; D gene unclear. The CDR3 totals 14 residues. V lost 5 bases and J lost 2, with 12 bases in between. Germline V gene sequence: CDR1 SGHTA, CDR2 FQGNSA. CDR3 amino acids: CASSPPVTQETQYF. The CDR3 DNA reads TGTGCCAGCAGCCCCCCCGTAACTCAAGAGACCCAGTACTTC. Together with reference TRBV7-2 and TRBJ2-5, the CDR3 gives the full variable domain: GAGVSQSPSNKVTEKGKDVELRCDPISGHTALYWYRQSLGQGLEFLIYFQGNSAPDKSGLPSDRFSAERTGGSVSTLTIQRTQQEDSAVYLCASSPPVTQETQYFGPGTRLLVL.

The sample holds a few counts of this clone. This rearrangement joins TRBV30 to TRBJ1-2; D is uncertain. This CDR3 contains 13 residues. Deletions cut 2 bases from V and 4 bases from J, with 11 bases between. The germline V gene encodes CDR1 GTSNPN and CDR2 SVGIG (reference sequence). The CDR3 DNA sequence: TGTGCCTGGAGTTCGCAACGGATCTATGGCTACACCTTC. It codes for CAWSSQRIYGYTF.

This clone was seen a few times. The chain recombines TRBV19 with TRBJ1-5; 7 bases match TRBD1. This CDR3 spans 16 amino acids. After removal of 5 bases from V and 0 bases from J, the junction contained 7 bases not matched to a gene. The germline V gene encodes CDR1 LNHDA and CDR2 SQIVND (reference sequence). CDR3 in amino acids: CASSRRGQYSNQPQHF. The CDR3 nucleotides read TGTGCCAGTAGTCGAAGGGGGCAATATAGCAATCAGCCCCAGCATTTT.

The chain combines TRBV6-5 with TRBJ1-1; TRBD1 might be the D (5 bases). Trimming took 5 bases from V and 1 from J, leaving 14 bases between them. The CDR3 runs 15 residues. CDR1 MNHEY and CDR2 SVGAGI come from the germline V gene. CDR3 region: CASSPRGWGNTEAFF. CDR3 nucleotide sequence: TGTGCCAGCAGTCCCCGGGGGTGGGGGAACACTGAAGCTTTCTTT.

The rearrangement joins TRBV6-4 to TRBJ2-2; TRBD1 matches at 9 bases. The germline CDR1 and CDR2 sequences are MRHNA and SNTAGT. The CDR3 totals 16 residues. Trimming took 4 bases from V and 0 from J; bases not matched to a gene: 3. The chain's CDR3 is CASSVWTGANTGELFF. The CDR3 bases are TGTGCCAGCAGTGTCTGGACAGGGGCGAACACCGGGGAGCTGTTTTTT.

The gene calls are TRBV7-9 and TRBJ1-2, with D possibly TRBD1 on 5 matching bases. The CDR3 length is 15 residues. Trimming removed 4 bases from V and 4 bases from J, with 16 bases in between. The V gene's germline CDR1 is SEHNR and CDR2 FQNEAQ (reference sequence). CDR3 bases: TGTGCCAGCAGCTCTGGGGCAGGGACCTTCTATGGCTACACCTTC. It translates to CASSSGAGTFYGYTF.